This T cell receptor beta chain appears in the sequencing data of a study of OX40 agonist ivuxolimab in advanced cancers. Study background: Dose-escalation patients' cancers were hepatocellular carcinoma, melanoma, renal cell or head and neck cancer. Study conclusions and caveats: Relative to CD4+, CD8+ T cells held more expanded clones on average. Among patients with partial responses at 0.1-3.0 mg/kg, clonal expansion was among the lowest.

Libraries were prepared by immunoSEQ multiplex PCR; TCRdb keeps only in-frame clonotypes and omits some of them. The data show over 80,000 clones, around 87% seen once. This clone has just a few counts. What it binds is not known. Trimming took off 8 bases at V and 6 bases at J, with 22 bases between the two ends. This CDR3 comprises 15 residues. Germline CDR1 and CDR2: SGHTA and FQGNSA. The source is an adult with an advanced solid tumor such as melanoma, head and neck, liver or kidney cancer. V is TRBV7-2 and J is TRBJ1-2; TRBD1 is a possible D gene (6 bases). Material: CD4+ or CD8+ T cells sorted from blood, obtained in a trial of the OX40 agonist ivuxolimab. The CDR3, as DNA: TGTGCCAGCGGATTCCCGGGCCCTCAGGGGCATGGCTACACCTTC. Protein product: CASGFPGPQGHGYTF. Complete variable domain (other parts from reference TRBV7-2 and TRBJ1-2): GAGVSQSPSNKVTEKGKDVELRCDPISGHTALYWYRQSLGQGLEFLIYFQGNSAPDKSGLPSDRFSAERTGGSVSTLTIQRTQQEDSAVYLCASGFPGPQGHGYTFGSGTRLTVV.